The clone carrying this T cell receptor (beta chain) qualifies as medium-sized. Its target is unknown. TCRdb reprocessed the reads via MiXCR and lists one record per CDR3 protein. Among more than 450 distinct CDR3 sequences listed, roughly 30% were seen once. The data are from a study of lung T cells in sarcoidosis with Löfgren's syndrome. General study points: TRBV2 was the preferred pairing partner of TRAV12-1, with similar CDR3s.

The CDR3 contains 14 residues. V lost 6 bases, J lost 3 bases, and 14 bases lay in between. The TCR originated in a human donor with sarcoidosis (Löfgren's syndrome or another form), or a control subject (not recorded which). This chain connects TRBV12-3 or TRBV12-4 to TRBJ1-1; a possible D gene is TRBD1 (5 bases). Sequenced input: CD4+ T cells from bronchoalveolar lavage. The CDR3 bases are TGTGCCAGCAGCCCAAGGGAGGGGTACACTGAAGCTTTCTTT. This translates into CASSPREGYTEAFF.